The present TCR beta chain was sequenced within a study of early T cells in non-severe SARS-CoV-2 infection. Germline values: CDR1 DFQATT, CDR2 SNEGSKA (reference sequence). V shed 7 bases and J 5 bases; nucleotides not matched to a gene: 12. The CDR3 has 14 residues. TCRdb re-derived calls from the 5' RACE reads in MiXCR, one entry per CDR3 protein. The sample lists some 80,000 distinct CDR3 sequences, about an eighth occurring once. This clonotype was counted only a few times. Sequenced input: whole blood. The J gene is TRBJ1-2, the V gene TRBV20-1, with 8 bases that match TRBD1. The origin of this receptor is an adult who was a healthcare worker with PCR-confirmed SARS-CoV-2 infection or an uninfected control (not recorded which). CDR3 sequence: CSVTTGTGIYGYTF. The DNA for the CDR3 is TGCAGTGTTACGACCGGGACAGGAATATATGGCTACACCTTC.